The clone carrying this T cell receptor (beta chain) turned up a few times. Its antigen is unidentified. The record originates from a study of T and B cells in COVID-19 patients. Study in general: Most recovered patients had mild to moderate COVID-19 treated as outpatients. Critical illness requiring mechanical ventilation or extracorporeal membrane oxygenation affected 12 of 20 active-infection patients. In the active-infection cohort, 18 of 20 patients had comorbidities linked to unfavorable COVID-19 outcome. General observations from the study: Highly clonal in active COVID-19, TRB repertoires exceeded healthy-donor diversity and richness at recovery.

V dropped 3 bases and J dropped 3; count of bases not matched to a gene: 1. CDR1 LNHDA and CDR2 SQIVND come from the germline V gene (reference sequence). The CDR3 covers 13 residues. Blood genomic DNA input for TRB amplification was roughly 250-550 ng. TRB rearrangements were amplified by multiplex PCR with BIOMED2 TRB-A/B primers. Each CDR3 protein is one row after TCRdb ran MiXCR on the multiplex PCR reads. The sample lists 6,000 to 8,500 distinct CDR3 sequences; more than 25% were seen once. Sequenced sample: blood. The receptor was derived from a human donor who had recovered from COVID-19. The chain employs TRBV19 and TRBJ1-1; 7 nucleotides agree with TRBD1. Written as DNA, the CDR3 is TGTGCCAGTAGTATCGACAGGGACACTGAAGCTTTCTTT. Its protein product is CASSIDRDTEAFF.